This is a list of T cell receptor beta chains from one sample in a study of cytomegalovirus exposure and HLA in healthy donors. Profiled with immunoSEQ multiplex PCR; TCRdb holds only in-frame clones, not every one. The data contain 95,000 to 150,000 clones, 80% of them singletons. The sequenced material came from PBMCs. The receptors stem from a female donor in good health and CMV-seronegative. Both conserved end residues are part of each CDR3. A D gene is named only where the DNA matches it firmly. Size values are once, few and many counts, or a class for expanded clones, and some rows have none.

>TRBD2|.|TRBV4-1|TRBJ2-7
CASSQDRLAGESYEQYF
TGCGCCAGCAGCCAAGATCGACTAGCGGGGGAATCCTACGAGCAGTACTTC
>.|.|TRBV6-5|TRBJ2-7
CASSRTGTEQYF
TGTGCCAGCAGCCGAACAGGGACCGAGCAGTACTTC
>.|once|TRBV18|TRBJ1-3
CASSPPGTPSGNTIYF
TGTGCCAGCTCACCACCGGGGACACCTTCTGGAAACACCATATATTTT
>.|.|TRBV9|TRBJ1-1
CASSVYSQMNTEAFF
TGTGCCAGCAGCGTTTACAGCCAGATGAACACTGAAGCTTTCTTT
>.|.|TRBV11-2|TRBJ2-1
CASSLRSTYNEQFF
TGTGCCAGCAGCTTACGGAGTACCTACAATGAGCAGTTCTTC
>TRBD1|.|TRBV9|TRBJ2-1
CASSVGGQGAKQFF
TGTGCCAGCAGCGTAGGCGGACAGGGGGCGAAACAGTTCTTC
>TRBD1|.|TRBV5-1|TRBJ1-1
CASSAGTGTNEAFF
TGCGCCAGCAGTGCCGGGACAGGGACCAATGAAGCTTTCTTT
>TRBD2|.|TRBV2|TRBJ2-5
CASKGGSEGETQYF
TGTGCCAGCAAGGGAGGGTCGGAGGGAGAGACCCAGTACTTC
>TRBD1|.|TRBV10-3|TRBJ1-4
CAIKGTDNEKLFF
TGTGCCATCAAGGGGACAGATAATGAAAAACTGTTTTTT
>TRBD1|few|TRBV4-1|TRBJ2-7
CASSQDQRQGAPEQYF
TGCGCCAGCAGCCAAGATCAGAGACAGGGGGCGCCTGAGCAGTACTTC
>TRBD2|.|TRBV10-2|TRBJ2-3
CATRGTSGEYTQYF
TGCGCCACCAGAGGGACTAGCGGGGAATATACGCAGTATTTT
>TRBD2|.|TRBV4-2|TRBJ2-3
CASSHLRSGLAGGGADTQYF
TGTGCCAGCAGCCACCTAAGATCGGGTCTAGCGGGGGGTGGGGCAGATACGCAGTATTTT
>TRBD2|.|TRBV6-6|TRBJ2-7
CASRATSGRFYEQYF
TGTGCCAGCAGGGCTACTAGCGGGAGGTTCTACGAGCAGTACTTC
>TRBD1|.|TRBV10-3|TRBJ1-1
CAISEQGAVTEAFF
TGTGCCATCAGTGAACAGGGGGCCGTCACTGAAGCTTTCTTT
>TRBD1|.|TRBV6-5|TRBJ2-7
CASSTPGQGSHEQYF
TGTGCCAGCAGTACACCGGGACAGGGGTCCCACGAGCAGTACTTC
>.|.|TRBV7-9|TRBJ2-7
CASSLARLGAGEQYF
TGTGCCAGCAGCTTAGCGAGGTTGGGGGCCGGCGAGCAGTACTTC
>.|.|TRBV18|TRBJ2-5
CASSPETGTKETQYF
TGTGCCAGCTCCCCGGAGACCGGAACTAAAGAGACCCAGTACTTC
>TRBD2|few|TRBV6-4|TRBJ2-3
CASAEGTSGGTDTQYF
TGTGCCAGCGCGGAGGGGACTAGCGGAGGCACAGATACGCAGTATTTT